Below, 30 T cell receptor beta chains from the same sample are listed, as sequenced in a study of metastatic and nonmetastatic thyroid tumors. Thyroid surgery took place with no prior treatment in any patient. With MiXCR, TCRdb reprocessed the PCR reads. The sample carries roughly 30,000 clones, 15% to 20% recorded once. Sequences were obtained from blood. The receptors stem from a female donor with papillary thyroid cancer or a benign thyroid nodule (not recorded which). Some clones in this sample may be carry-over from other donors' samples.

This chain joins TRBV27 and TRBJ2-5; 7 bases are shared with TRBD1. There are 15 residues in the CDR3. J was trimmed by 4 bases and V by 6 bases; bases with no gene match: 11. CDR1 and CDR2 (germline): MNHEY, SMNVEV (reference sequence). The CDR3 loop is CASSPYRQGVETQYF. The CDR3 DNA follows: TGTGCCAGCAGCCCCTACCGACAGGGAGTAGAGACCCAGTACTTC.

By share, this clone counts as medium-sized. V is TRBV28 and J is TRBJ2-7; D is undetermined. The length of the CDR3 is 12 residues. Between the trimmed V and J ends, which lost 7 bases and 3 bases, there was a span of 10 bases. Germline loops: CDR1 MDHEN, CDR2 SYDVKM. The CDR3 nucleotides read TGTGCCAGCAACGGCCAGGACTACGAGCAGTACTTC. It is translated as CASNGQDYEQYF.

This clone was seen many times. This chain uses TRBV11-3 with TRBJ2-1; TRBD2 matches at 8 bases. There are 14 residues in the CDR3. From germline, CDR1 is SGHNT and CDR2 YENEEA. V lost 5 bases, J lost 2 bases, and 2 bases stayed unmatched. CDR3 sequence (DNA): TGTGCCAGCAGCGCGGGACTAGCCTACAATGAGCAGTTCTTC. Translated, it gives CASSAGLAYNEQFF. The full variable domain, rest sourced from reference TRBV11-3 and TRBJ2-1, is EAGVVQSPRYKIIEKKQPVAFWCNPISGHNTLYWYLQNLGQGPELLIRYENEEAVDDSQLPKDRFSAERLKGVDSTLKIQPAELGDSAVYLCASSAGLAYNEQFFGPGTRLTVL.

This clone showed up many times. Other DNA sequences in the sample encode the same CDR3. The chain has TRBV29-1 and TRBJ2-7; D is unclear. Trimming stripped 0 bases from V and 6 bases from J, with 6 bases between. CDR1 and CDR2 (germline): SQVTM, ANQGSEA. The CDR3 consists of 11 residues. The CDR3 spells CSVEEPGEQYF. CDR3 DNA: TGCAGCGTTGAAGAACCAGGCGAGCAGTACTTC.

This clone appeared many times. This rearrangement joins TRBV6-1 to TRBJ1-2, with D possibly TRBD1 on 5 matching bases. The CDR3 totals 16 residues. Germline V CDR1 and CDR2: MNHNS, SASEGT. V shed 10 bases and J shed 2 bases, with 23 bases lying between them. Here the CDR3 DNA reads TGTGCCACCCTCTCGGGGGAGGCTAAGGGGAACTATGGCTACACCTTC. This gives the protein CATLSGEAKGNYGYTF.

The V call is TRBV28, the J call TRBJ2-5; D may be TRBD1 or TRBD2 (5 bases each). Trimming removed 5 bases at V and 4 bases at J, with 23 bases between. Germline V gene lookup returns CDR1 MDHEN and CDR2 SYDVKM. CDR3 size: 17 residues. The CDR3 sequence is CASSLSRTFRDLETQYF. The CDR3 region has the DNA TGTGCCAGCAGTCTCAGCCGGACATTTCGGGATTTAGAGACCCAGTACTTC.

This chain connects TRBV12-3 or TRBV12-4 to TRBJ1-2, with D unresolved. The CDR3 sequence is 13 residues long. V was pared by 1 base and J by 4 bases, with 7 bases between. The CDR3 DNA reads as TGTGCCAGCAGTTTAGAACCACTCTATGGCTACACCTTC. Its translation: CASSLEPLYGYTF.

The chain carries TRBV5-5 and TRBJ2-2; D unresolved. CDR1 SGHKS and CDR2 YYEKEE come from the germline V gene (reference sequence). CDR3 length equals 15 residues. V shed 9 bases and J shed 2 bases, with 17 bases lying between them. The CDR3 DNA reads as TGTGCCATCACTGCGAGTCGGTTCAACACCGGGGAGCTGTTTTTT. Encoded protein: CAITASRFNTGELFF.

This clone has ten or more counts. Other nucleotide sequences from this sample produce the same CDR3. J is TRBJ2-4 and V is TRBV28, with 9 bases lining up with TRBD1. Germline CDR1 and CDR2: MDHEN and SYDVKM. The J segment lost 7 bases and the V segment lost 8 bases, leaving 6 bases of the junction unmatched. CDR3 length equals 13 residues. The CDR3 DNA is TGTGCCAGCGGGCTTGACAGGGGGAACATTCAGTACTTC. Residues: CASGLDRGNIQYF.

This clone occurred many times. J is TRBJ1-2 and V is TRBV2; D possibly corresponds to TRBD1 (5 bases). V lost 4 bases and J 3 bases, leaving 9 bases between the germline ends. This CDR3 has 13 residues. Germline CDR1 SNHLY, CDR2 FYNNEI. CDR3 sequence (DNA): TGTGCCAGCAGTGGACAGAGAGACTATGGCTACACCTTC. This encodes CASSGQRDYGYTF.

This clone was counted many times. This chain joins TRBV27 and TRBJ2-1, with 10 bases that match TRBD1. The germline V gene encodes CDR1 MNHEY and CDR2 SMNVEV (reference sequence). This CDR3 is built from 15 residues. V trimming: 3 bases; J trimming: 6 bases; junction bases outside the gene matches: 5. The CDR3 nucleotides read TGTGCCAGCAGTTTCGATTGGACAGGGGGCAATGAGCAGTTCTTC. This sequence encodes CASSFDWTGGNEQFF.

J is TRBJ1-5 and V is TRBV19, with 7 bases matching TRBD1. Trimming at V came to 3 bases and at J to 4 bases, leaving 6 bases not matched to a gene. The germline gives CDR1 LNHDA, CDR2 SQIVND (reference sequence). CDR3 length: 15 amino acids. CDR3 nucleotides: TGTGCCAGTAGTATCGGGCAGGGGGTGAATCAGCCCCAGCATTTT. Protein product: CASSIGQGVNQPQHF.

This clone was recorded at least ten times. The J gene is TRBJ1-6, the V gene TRBV5-1; 9 nucleotides agree with TRBD1. There are 15 residues in the CDR3. Per germline, CDR1 SGHRS and CDR2 YFSETQ. With V trimmed by 0 bases and J by 8 bases, 3 bases remained unmatched. CDR3 sequence: CASSLEDRGYSPLHF. Here the CDR3 DNA reads TGCGCCAGCAGCTTGGAGGACAGGGGCTATTCACCCCTCCACTTT.

This clone was seen repeatedly, ten times or more. This chain uses TRBV14 with TRBJ2-3, with D tentatively TRBD1 or TRBD2 (6 bases each). The germline V and J ends were trimmed by 6 bases and 3 bases, with 19 bases remaining between them. This CDR3 has 16 residues. Germline CDR1 is SGHDN and CDR2 is FVKESK. In DNA form, the CDR3 reads TGTGCCAGCAGTCCAACCTGGGGGGCCCCAACAGATACGCAGTATTTT. Translated, it gives CASSPTWGAPTDTQYF. The variable domain in full, with the rest retrieved from reference TRBV14 and TRBJ2-3, is EAGVTQFPSHSVIEKGQTVTLRCDPISGHDNLYWYRRVMGKEIKFLLHFVKESKQDESGMPNNRFLAERTGGTYSTLKVQPAELEDSGVYFCASSPTWGAPTDTQYFGPGTRLTVL.

A remark on this clone: This may be a read error: a much more frequent sequence differs by one nucleotide. Different DNA sequences within this sample yield the same CDR3. The rearrangement uses TRBV18 and TRBJ1-3; D perhaps matches TRBD1 (5 bases). The CDR3 covers 18 residues. Germline CDR1 and CDR2: KGHSH and LQKENI. Trimming shortened V by 8 bases and J by 0 bases, and 23 bases separated the two germline ends. The CDR3 reads CASGPTLGTGDSGNTIYF. In DNA form, the CDR3 reads TGTGCCAGCGGCCCGACCCTGGGTACAGGCGACTCTGGAAACACCATATATTTT.

The chain recombines TRBV5-4 with TRBJ2-5; D not resolved. This CDR3 has 11 residues. From germline, CDR1 is SGHNT and CDR2 YYREEE (reference sequence). The germline V and J ends were trimmed by 0 bases and 6 bases, with 3 bases remaining between them. The CDR3 DNA follows: TGTGCCAGCAGCTTGGATAAGACCCAGTACTTC. Translating gives CASSLDKTQYF.

Ten or more counts support this clone. Other DNA sequences within the sample encode an identical CDR3. The chain is built from TRBV6-1 and TRBJ1-4; TRBD1 matches at 10 bases. Trimming at V came to 0 bases and at J to 8 bases, leaving 9 bases not matched to a gene. Germline assignment: CDR1 MNHNS and CDR2 SASEGT. The CDR3 extends over 17 amino acids. The chain's CDR3 is CASSEARTGGEWEKLFF. In DNA form, the CDR3 reads TGTGCCAGCAGTGAAGCCCGGACAGGGGGGGAGTGGGAAAAACTGTTTTTT.

There are many counts of this clone. The chain has TRBV9 and TRBJ1-2, with a weak D call TRBD1 (5 bases). V was pared by 0 bases and J by 8 bases, with 11 bases between. Germline V gene lookup returns CDR1 SGDLS and CDR2 YYNGEE. This CDR3 is built from 13 residues. The CDR3: CASSVVVGDGYTF. CDR3 in DNA: TGTGCCAGCAGCGTAGTAGTCGGGGACGGCTACACCTTC.

Regarding this clone: The germline gene is not matched at one end of the junction; a read error may be the cause. V gene TRBV11-2 combines with J gene TRBJ1-1, with D perhaps TRBD1 (6 bases). The CDR3 is 13 residues long. Germline CDR1 reads SGHAT; CDR2 reads FQNNGV. CDR3 sequence: CASSLKRDTEAFF. CDR3 nucleotide sequence: TGTGCCAGCAGCCTCAAGCGGGACACTGAAGCTTTCTTC.

This clone occurred many times. The rearrangement uses TRBV5-8 and TRBJ1-4; D uncertain. The germline CDR1 and CDR2 sequences are SGHTS and YDEGEE. Trimming removed 0 bases from V and 5 bases from J, with 5 bases in between. This CDR3 contains 13 residues. DNA for the CDR3: TGTGCCAGCAGCTTGGACCCCAATGAAAAACTGTTTTTT. Protein: CASSLDPNEKLFF.

This clone was detected many times. The V call is TRBV5-1, the J call TRBJ2-5, with a possible D match to TRBD1 (6 bases). The CDR3 spans 15 residues. Germline CDR1 and CDR2: SGHRS and YFSETQ. V was trimmed by 0 bases and J by 1 base, leaving 10 bases between them. In DNA, the CDR3 is TGCGCCAGCAGCTTGGATCCAGGGGTCCAAGAGACCCAGTACTTC. Its protein is CASSLDPGVQETQYF.

In the case of this clone: The junction departs from germline at one end; a sequencing error may be responsible. This chain connects TRBV12-3 or TRBV12-4 to TRBJ2-7, with D tentatively TRBD1 or TRBD2 (6 bases each). This CDR3 has 16 residues. CDR3 in DNA: TGTGCCAGTACTGAAATAGGGACACCGAGGCGGGGCGAGCAGCACTTC. This encodes CASTEIGTPRRGEQHF.

Many counts were recorded for this clone. J is TRBJ1-3 and V is TRBV7-6; D is unclear. Germline CDR1 SGHVS, CDR2 FNYEAQ. This CDR3 has 13 amino acids. V was clipped by 3 bases and J by 4 bases, with 7 bases between them. CDR3 in amino acids: CASSFATGNTIYF. CDR3 bases: TGTGCCAGCAGCTTTGCGACAGGAAACACCATATATTTT.

J is TRBJ2-2 and V is TRBV11-3; a weak D match, TRBD2 (5 bases). This CDR3 has 14 residues. Trimming took off 5 bases at V and 3 bases at J, with 10 bases between the two ends. Germline assignment: CDR1 SGHNT and CDR2 YENEEA. The CDR3 reads CASSPRGYTGELFF. For the CDR3, the DNA is TGTGCCAGCAGCCCACGGGGTTACACCGGGGAGCTGTTTTTT.

This clone was found many times. This chain uses TRBV18 with TRBJ2-5; D is perhaps TRBD1 (5 bases). This CDR3 spans 13 amino acids. V shed 6 bases and J shed 9 bases, with 17 bases lying between them. CDR1 is KGHSH and CDR2 is LQKENI in the germline V gene. CDR3 protein: CASSPDSKASQYF. In nucleotides, the CDR3 is TGTGCCAGCTCCCCCGACAGCAAGGCGTCCCAGTACTTC.

This clone was seen repeatedly, ten times or more. This chain uses TRBV29-1 with TRBJ2-1; D is undetermined. The CDR3 loop spans 13 amino acids. Trimming shortened V by 4 bases and J by 3 bases, and 10 bases separated the two germline ends. Germline V gives CDR1 SQVTM, CDR2 ANQGSEA. In DNA form, the CDR3 reads TGCAGCGTTGGTCCATCCCTCTACAATGAGCAGTTCTTC. This sequence encodes CSVGPSLYNEQFF.

In this sample, this clone turned up many times. The V and J genes are TRBV19 and TRBJ2-1; no clear D. The CDR3 is 14 amino acids. Germline loops: CDR1 LNHDA, CDR2 SQIVND (reference sequence). Between the trimmed V and J ends, which lost 7 bases and 1 base, there was a span of 11 bases. The CDR3, as DNA: TGTGCCAGTAAGGTCGAACTTTCCTACAATGAGCAGTTCTTC. This gives the protein CASKVELSYNEQFF. Full variable domain (remainder filled in from reference TRBV19 and TRBJ2-1): DGGITQSPKYLFRKEGQNVTLSCEQNLNHDAMYWYRQDPGQGLRLIYYSQIVNDFQKGDIAEGYSVSREKKESFPLTVTSAQKNPTAFYLCASKVELSYNEQFFGPGTRLTVL.

This clone was detected only a few times. V usage is TRBV24-1 and J usage is TRBJ2-3, with 8 bases matching TRBD2. Trimming removed 0 bases from V and 6 bases from J; junction bases left unmatched: 7. The CDR3 contains 16 residues. The germline V gene has CDR1 KGHDR and CDR2 SFDVKD. The CDR3 coding sequence is TGTGCCACCAGTGATTTGTCGTTCGGGGGGGTGGATACGCAGTATTTT. The encoded protein is CATSDLSFGGVDTQYF.

There are a few counts of this clone. CDR3 nucleotides: TGCGCCAGCAGCCAGTTCACAACTAATGAAAAACTGTTTTTT. It translates to CASSQFTTNEKLFF. The gene calls are TRBV4-1 and TRBJ1-4; no clear D. CDR1 and CDR2 (germline): MGHRA, YSYEKL. V dropped 3 bases and J dropped 0 bases, with 5 bases sitting between them. This CDR3 contains 14 residues.

This clone was picked up many times. The gene calls are TRBV12-5 and TRBJ2-7; D gene unclear. CDR3 length equals 13 residues. The germline V gene has CDR1 LGHNT and CDR2 FRNRAP. The ends were cut back, 3 bases at V and 2 bases at J, with 8 bases in the middle. This CDR3 is CASGFHNPYEQYF. The CDR3 DNA is TGTGCTAGTGGTTTCCACAACCCCTACGAGCAGTACTTC. Full variable domain (missing parts from reference TRBV12-5 and TRBJ2-7): DARVTQTPRHKVTEMGQEVTMRCQPILGHNTVFWYRQTMMQGLELLAYFRNRAPLDDSGMPKDRFSAEMPDATLATLKIQPSEPRDSAVYFCASGFHNPYEQYFGPGTRLTVT.